The 9 T cell receptor beta chains in this list originate from one sample, sequenced in a study of T cell responses to AZD1222 COVID-19 vaccine. Measured with immunoSEQ multiplex PCR; TCRdb has only the in-frame clones, and not every one. The sample has 120,000 or so clones, around 89% seen once. The material sequenced was peripheral blood, taken on day 0 of AZD1222 vaccination. The receptor source for this set is an adult in good health.

V is TRBV24-1 and J is TRBJ1-2; D remains unclear. CDR1 and CDR2 from the germline V gene are KGHDR and SFDVKD. CDR3 length: 13 amino acids. V dropped 3 bases and J dropped 3 bases, with 7 bases sitting between them. In DNA, the CDR3 is TGTGCCACCAGTGATCTGATGGACTATGGCTACACCTTC. As protein: CATSDLMDYGYTF.

This clone came up once. The V and J genes are TRBV27 and TRBJ2-7, with a tentative D call TRBD2 (5 bases). V was shortened by 6 bases and J by 4 bases, with 19 bases between the two germline ends. CDR1 and CDR2 from the germline V gene are MNHEY and SMNVEV (reference sequence). This CDR3 is 15 amino acids long. The CDR3 sequence is CASSLEIPGVYEQYF. In DNA, the CDR3 is TGTGCCAGCAGCCTTGAGATCCCCGGGGTATACGAGCAGTACTTC.

This clone was found once. The chain carries TRBV28 and TRBJ1-1, with 7 bases fitting TRBD1. The CDR3 runs to 15 residues. Trimming removed 5 bases from V and 3 bases from J; junction bases left unmatched: 9. Looked up from germline, CDR1 is MDHEN and CDR2 is SYDVKM. The CDR3 protein is CASSQPDRVDTEAFF. DNA of the CDR3: TGTGCCAGCAGTCAACCCGACAGGGTAGACACTGAAGCTTTCTTT.

The chain couples TRBV5-1 to TRBJ2-1; 7 bases agree with TRBD2. Per germline, CDR1 SGHRS and CDR2 YFSETQ. This CDR3 has 13 residues. Trimming cost V 3 bases and J 9 bases; bases outside gene matches: 6. CDR3 protein: CASSSGGGPEQFF. CDR3 sequence (DNA): TGCGCCAGCAGCTCTGGGGGGGGACCTGAGCAGTTCTTC.

The rearrangement uses TRBV24-1 and TRBJ1-3, with D possibly TRBD1 on 6 matching bases. The CDR3 sequence is 15 residues long. V was cut by 2 bases and J by 0 bases, with 7 bases left in between. Germline V CDR1 and CDR2: KGHDR, SFDVKD. The CDR3 DNA reads TGTGCCACCAGTGATTCGGGACACTCTGGAAACACCATATATTTT. This codes for CATSDSGHSGNTIYF.

This clone showed up just once. V usage is TRBV2 and J usage is TRBJ2-7; 9 nucleotides match TRBD1. Germline V lookup: CDR1 SNHLY, CDR2 FYNNEI. The CDR3 length is 14 residues. V was clipped by 1 base and J by 4 bases; unmatched bases: 2. CDR3 amino acids: CASSEGTGEYEQYF. CDR3 sequence (DNA): TGTGCCAGCAGTGAAGGGACAGGGGAATACGAGCAGTACTTC.

The genes are TRBV6-5 and TRBJ2-4; possible D gene TRBD2, 5 bases. The germline V gene has CDR1 MNHEY and CDR2 SVGAGI. The CDR3 spans 14 residues. Trimming removed 7 bases from V and 1 base from J, with 11 bases in between. The CDR3 region has the DNA TGTGCCAGCACCGCAACTAGGGCCAAAAACATTCAGTACTTC. It encodes CASTATRAKNIQYF.

A note on this clone: The sample has other DNA sequences that encode this CDR3 too. This sequence joins TRBV2 and TRBJ1-2; TRBD1 is a possible D gene (6 bases). Germline V gene data show CDR1 as SNHLY and CDR2 as FYNNEI. The CDR3 loop spans 13 amino acids. Trimming stripped 4 bases from V and 6 bases from J, with 12 bases between. In DNA, the CDR3 is TGTGCCAGCAGTGCGCAGGGGTCTGATGGCTACACCTTC. Translated, it gives CASSAQGSDGYTF.

The chain employs TRBV28 and TRBJ2-7; D unclear. Germline values: CDR1 MDHEN, CDR2 SYDVKM. V was clipped by 4 bases and J by 9 bases, with 10 bases between them. The CDR3 contains 11 residues. The CDR3 DNA reads as TGTGCCAGCAGTTCTACGGCTCCGCAGTACTTC. Protein sequence: CASSSTAPQYF.